A single sample is the source of the 9 T cell receptor beta chains below, sequenced in a study of blood T cell repertoires in COVID-19. Here immunoSEQ multiplex PCR was the method, and the copy in TCRdb shows in-frame clones only, minus some. Altogether around 250,000 clones are present, roughly 83% being singletons, with the ten largest covering less than 6%. The sample was peripheral blood. These TCRs come from a man aged 60 to 69 who had recovered from COVID-19.

The V gene is TRBV5-6, the J gene TRBJ2-5; TRBD1 agrees at 8 bases. This CDR3 has 19 amino acids. The trim removed 3 bases at V and 0 bases at J, leaving 16 bases unmatched. Germline CDR1 is SGHDT and CDR2 is YYEEEE. The CDR3 sequence: CASSSPYPVDREHQETQYF. In nucleotides, the CDR3 is TGTGCCAGCAGCTCCCCCTACCCCGTGGACAGGGAACACCAAGAGACCCAGTACTTC.

The J gene is TRBJ1-4, the V gene TRBV11-2, with 9 bases identical to TRBD1. The CDR3 runs 16 residues. Losses at the gene ends were 0 bases for V and 11 bases for J; bases not matched to a gene: 10. In germline, CDR1 is SGHAT, CDR2 FQNNGV. The CDR3: CASSLDLTGGVGKLFF. In DNA, the CDR3 is TGTGCCAGCAGCTTAGATCTGACAGGGGGAGTGGGGAAACTGTTTTTT.

V gene TRBV10-2 combines with J gene TRBJ2-1; D unresolved. The germline V gene has CDR1 WSHSY and CDR2 SAAADI. The CDR3 is made up of 15 amino acids. V was cut by 5 bases and J by 4 bases, with 15 bases left in between. As DNA, the CDR3 is TGCGCCAGCAGTTTAGTCGGCGGTCGATACAATGAGCAGTTCTTC. This gives the protein CASSLVGGRYNEQFF.

The chain employs TRBV2 and TRBJ2-7, with 11 nucleotides matching TRBD2. Trimming removed 6 bases from V and 6 bases from J; junction bases left unmatched: 10. This CDR3 has 15 amino acids. Germline V CDR1 and CDR2: SNHLY, FYNNEI. This CDR3 reads CASSENSGRASEQYF. In DNA, the CDR3 is TGTGCCAGCAGCGAGAATAGCGGGAGGGCGAGCGAGCAGTACTTC.

The rearrangement joins TRBV5-3 to TRBJ1-5, with D perhaps TRBD1 (6 bases). TRBV5-3 is classed as an ORF, of uncertain function. Trimming left V 4 bases short and J 2 bases short, with 19 bases between. This CDR3 contains 17 residues. The CDR3 loop reads CARSPVQGRLGNQPQHF. CDR3 coding DNA: TGTGCCAGAAGCCCGGTACAGGGAAGGCTTGGCAATCAGCCCCAGCATTTT.

The chain couples TRBV5-8 to TRBJ1-5; TRBD1 agrees at 9 bases. The CDR3 contains 17 residues. The V and J ends lost 0 bases and 1 base, in that order; junction bases with no gene match: 5. Looked up from germline, CDR1 is SGHTS and CDR2 is YDEGEE. CDR3 DNA: TGTGCCAGCAGCTTGGCGGGGGACAGGGTAAGCAATCAGCCCCAGCATTTT. This translates into CASSLAGDRVSNQPQHF.

V gene TRBV7-8 combines with J gene TRBJ2-3; 9 bases are shared with TRBD2. Germline values: CDR1 SGHVS, CDR2 FQNEAQ. The V gene end was trimmed by 3 bases and the J gene end by 2 bases; junction bases not matched to a gene: 9. The CDR3 has 17 amino acids. The CDR3 region has the DNA TGTGCCAGCAGCTTTAATTGGGCGGGAGGGCCCACAGATACGCAGTATTTT. Translation: CASSFNWAGGPTDTQYF.

The chain uses TRBV18 and TRBJ1-1; D call uncertain. Germline V gene lookup returns CDR1 KGHSH and CDR2 LQKENI. V dropped 4 bases and J dropped 6 bases, with 15 bases sitting between them. The CDR3 is 14 amino acids. Here the CDR3 DNA reads TGTGCCAGCTCACGGGAAGGACTGTTCGCTGAAGCTTTCTTT. This codes for CASSREGLFAEAFF.

This chain connects TRBV7-2 to TRBJ1-4; TRBD1 agrees at 7 bases. V lost 6 bases and J lost 6; bases outside the gene matches: 10. Germline CDR1 and CDR2: SGHTA and FQGNSA. This CDR3 is 15 amino acids long. CDR3 sequence reads: CASRLLGGADEKLFF. The DNA for the CDR3 is TGTGCCAGCAGGCTTCTAGGGGGCGCAGATGAAAAACTGTTTTTT.